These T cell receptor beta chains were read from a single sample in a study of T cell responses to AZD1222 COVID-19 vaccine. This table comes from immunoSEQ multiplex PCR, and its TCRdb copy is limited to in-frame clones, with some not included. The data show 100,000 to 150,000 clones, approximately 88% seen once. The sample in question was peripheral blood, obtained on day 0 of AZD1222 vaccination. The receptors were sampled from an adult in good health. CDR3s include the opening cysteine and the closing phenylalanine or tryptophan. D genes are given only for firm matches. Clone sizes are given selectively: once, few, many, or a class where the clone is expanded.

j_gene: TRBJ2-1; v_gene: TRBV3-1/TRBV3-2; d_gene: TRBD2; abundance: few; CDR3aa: CASSQDKLAGGFYNEQFF; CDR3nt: TGTGCCAGCAGCCAAGACAAACTAGCGGGGGGGTTTTACAATGAGCAGTTCTTC
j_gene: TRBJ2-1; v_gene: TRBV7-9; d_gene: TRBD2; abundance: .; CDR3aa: CASSLEDVGTSVHEQFF; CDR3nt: TGTGCCAGCAGCTTAGAGGACGTGGGGACTAGTGTCCATGAGCAGTTCTTC
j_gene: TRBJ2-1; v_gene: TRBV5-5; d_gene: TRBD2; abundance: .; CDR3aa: CASSRVAGANLRPNEQFF; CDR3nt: TGTGCCAGCAGCCGAGTAGCGGGGGCGAACCTTCGTCCTAATGAGCAGTTCTTC
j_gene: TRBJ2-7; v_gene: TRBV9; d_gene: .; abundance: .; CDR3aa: CASSVDSGYYEQYF; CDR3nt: TGTGCCAGCAGCGTAGATAGTGGGTACTACGAGCAGTACTTC
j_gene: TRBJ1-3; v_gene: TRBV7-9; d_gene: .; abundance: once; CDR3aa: CASSLESGNTIYF; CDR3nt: TGTGCCAGCAGCTTAGAATCGGGGAACACCATATATTTT
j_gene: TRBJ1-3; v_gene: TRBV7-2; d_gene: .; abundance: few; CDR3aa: CASSGQTVTSGNTIYF; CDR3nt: TGTGCCAGCAGCGGGCAGACAGTGACCTCTGGAAACACCATATATTTT
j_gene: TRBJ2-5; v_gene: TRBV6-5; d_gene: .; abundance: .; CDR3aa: CASSYSARPQETQYF; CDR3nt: TGTGCCAGCAGTTACTCAGCTAGGCCCCAAGAGACCCAGTACTTC
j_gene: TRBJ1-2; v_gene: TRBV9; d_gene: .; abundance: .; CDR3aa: CASSVIGTSYGYTF; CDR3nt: TGTGCCAGCAGCGTAATAGGCACCTCCTATGGCTACACCTTC
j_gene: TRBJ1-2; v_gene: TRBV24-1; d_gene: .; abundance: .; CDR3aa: CATSERQHNYGYTF; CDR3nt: TGTGCCACCAGTGAACGCCAGCATAACTATGGCTACACCTTC
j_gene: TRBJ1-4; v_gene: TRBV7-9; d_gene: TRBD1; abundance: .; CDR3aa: CASSFGPAGGGEKLFF; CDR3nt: TGTGCCAGCAGCTTCGGCCCCGCAGGGGGCGGTGAAAAACTGTTTTTT
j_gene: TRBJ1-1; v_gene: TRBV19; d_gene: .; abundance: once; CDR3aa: CASSIQGIGEAFF; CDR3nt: TGTGCCAGTAGTATACAGGGTATCGGTGAAGCTTTCTTT
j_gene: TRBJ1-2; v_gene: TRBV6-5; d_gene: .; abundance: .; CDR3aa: CASSSLHGTYGYTF; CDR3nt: TGTGCCAGCAGTTCTCTCCACGGGACCTATGGCTACACCTTC
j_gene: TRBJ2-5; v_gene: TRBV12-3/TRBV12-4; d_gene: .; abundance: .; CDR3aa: CASSLRETQYF; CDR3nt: TGTGCCAGCAGTTTAAGGGAGACCCAGTACTTC
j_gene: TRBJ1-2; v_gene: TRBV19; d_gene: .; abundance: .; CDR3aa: CASSPQGMTFYYYGYTF; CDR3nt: TGTGCCAGTAGCCCCCAGGGCATGACGTTTTATTACTATGGCTACACCTTC
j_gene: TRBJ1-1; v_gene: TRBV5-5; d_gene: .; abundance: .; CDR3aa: CASRRDTWNTEAFF; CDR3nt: TGTGCCAGCAGGCGGGACACCTGGAACACTGAAGCTTTCTTT
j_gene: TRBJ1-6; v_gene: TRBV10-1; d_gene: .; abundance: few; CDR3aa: CASSANLGPLHF; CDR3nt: TGCGCCAGCAGTGCCAACTTAGGCCCCCTCCACTTT
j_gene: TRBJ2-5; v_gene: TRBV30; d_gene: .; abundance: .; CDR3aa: CAWRQYQETQYF; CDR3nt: TGTGCCTGGAGGCAGTACCAAGAGACCCAGTACTTC
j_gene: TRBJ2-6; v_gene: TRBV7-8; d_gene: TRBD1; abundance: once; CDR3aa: CASSLRDRGSGANVLTF; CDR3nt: TGTGCCAGCAGCTTAAGGGACAGGGGCTCTGGGGCCAACGTCCTGACTTTC
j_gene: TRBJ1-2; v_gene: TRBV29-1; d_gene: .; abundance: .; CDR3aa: CSVEEEPVYGYTF; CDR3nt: TGCAGCGTTGAAGAAGAGCCCGTCTATGGCTACACCTTC
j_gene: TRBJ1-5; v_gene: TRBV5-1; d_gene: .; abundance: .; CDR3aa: CASSFGQTSNQPQHF; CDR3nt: TGCGCCAGCAGCTTTGGGCAGACAAGCAATCAGCCCCAGCATTTT
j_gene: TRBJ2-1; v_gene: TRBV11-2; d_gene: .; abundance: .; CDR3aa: CASSLETNRVSSYNEQFF; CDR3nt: TGTGCCAGCAGCTTAGAGACCAACAGGGTGAGCTCCTACAATGAGCAGTTCTTC
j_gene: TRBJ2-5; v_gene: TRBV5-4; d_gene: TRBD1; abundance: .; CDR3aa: CASRAGQDEKETQYF; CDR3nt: TGTGCCAGCAGGGCGGGACAGGACGAAAAAGAGACCCAGTACTTC
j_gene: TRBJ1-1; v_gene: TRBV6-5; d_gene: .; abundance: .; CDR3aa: CASSYSFAVEAFF; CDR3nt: TGTGCCAGCAGTTACTCGTTTGCAGTTGAAGCTTTCTTT
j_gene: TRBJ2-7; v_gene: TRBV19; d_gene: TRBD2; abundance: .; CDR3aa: CASTPPGTSGSREQYF; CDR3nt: TGTGCCAGTACTCCCCCCGGGACTAGCGGGAGTAGGGAGCAGTACTTC
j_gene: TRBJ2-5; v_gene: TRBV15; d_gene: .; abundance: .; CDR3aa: CATSRDRLPTETQYF; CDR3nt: TGTGCCACCAGCAGAGATCGCCTCCCGACGGAGACCCAGTACTTC
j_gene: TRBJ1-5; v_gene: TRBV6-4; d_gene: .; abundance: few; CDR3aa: CASSAGTYSNQPQHF; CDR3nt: TGTGCCAGCAGCGCCGGGACATATAGCAATCAGCCCCAGCATTTT
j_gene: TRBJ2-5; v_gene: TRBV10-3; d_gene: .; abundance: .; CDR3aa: CAISEVRGGGETQYF; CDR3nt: TGTGCCATCAGTGAGGTCAGGGGAGGTGGGGAGACCCAGTACTTC